This TCR beta chain was sequenced during a study of regulatory T cells in long-lasting Graves disease. The time point: newly diagnosed GD, antithyroid drugs for less than 3 months. PBMC-derived RNA was used for the TCR library. An endocrinology department in Xi'an, China, recruited the patients. Arm-PCR of CDR3 regions with iRepertoire HTBI primers generated TCR beta libraries. TCRdb passed the multiplex PCR reads through MiXCR, listing each CDR3 protein once. The table shows around 500,000 distinct CDR3 sequences, with about 14% occurring only once. Whole-study findings and limits: Favoring TRBV28, TRBJ1-2 and TRBJ2-5 was a feature seen in persistent disease.

Concerning this clonotype itself: No antigen is known for it.

Germline assignment: CDR1 SGHDN and CDR2 FVKESK. The CDR3 length is 13 residues. With V trimmed by 5 bases and J by 3 bases, 4 bases remained unmatched. These data were also reused for a study on T cells in Graves' hyperthyroidism and ophthalmopathy.

The material was peripheral blood mononuclear cells (PBMCs), obtained at new diagnosis, from a patient treated with antithyroid drugs. The origin of this receptor is a man younger than 40 with Graves disease. The V gene is TRBV14, the J gene TRBJ2-7, with TRBD1 matching 7 bases. CDR3 sequence (DNA): TGTGCCAGCAGCATCCGGGACAGCTACGAGCAGTACTTC. Amino acids: CASSIRDSYEQYF.